One T cell receptor (beta chain) is described in this entry. Its antigen is not identified. Cell sorting via CD45RO/CCR7/CD25/CD127/CD95/CD27 was performed to obtain CD4+ naive, central memory, regulatory and stem cell-like memory cells. The data belong to a study of beta chain features in type 1 diabetes. Overall study: Some 110 million sorted cells were examined across all samples.

Points from the study as a whole: Shortening of TCRB CDR3s, moderate but significant, appeared in all four CD4+ subsets of Type 1 diabetes patients.

Expressed TCRB transcripts were sequenced because the isolated RNA had all been reverse transcribed beforehand. Some 3.6 million reads was the average for naive, central memory and regulatory T cell samples. The table came from immunoSEQ multiplex PCR; TCRdb's copy has only in-frame clones and leaves some out. Among around 690,000 clones, 9.5% to 15% were seen once, and the ten largest hold about 0.11%. The TCR originated in a man younger than 40 with type 1 diabetes. The sequenced material came from naive CD4+ T cells from blood.

CDR3 region: CASSRLTYEQYF. CDR3 in DNA: TGTGCCAGCAGCCGGTTGACCTACGAGCAGTACTTC. The gene calls are TRBV7-9 and TRBJ2-7; D is undetermined. Germline CDR1 SEHNR, CDR2 FQNEAQ (reference sequence). The CDR3 consists of 12 residues. Between the trimmed V and J ends, which lost 5 bases and 2 bases, there was a span of 7 bases.